The 20 T cell receptor beta chains reported below all come from one sample, sequenced in a study of T cell responses to AZD1222 COVID-19 vaccine (dated by TCRdb to the early 2020s). The protocol used for the library was the immunoSEQ multiplex PCR assay. TCRdb limited this immuneACCESS table to in-frame rearrangements with V and J called. A share of clones is missing; checked studies link under half to unresolved V genes, and the rest is unexplained. The sample table shows 180,000 or so clones, and roughly 90% are seen once. Approximately 1.6% of the sample is in the top ten clones. What this sample's time point label stands for: about 28 days (+/-7) after the second vaccine dose. The sequenced sample was peripheral blood, obtained 28 days after the second AZD1222 dose. The receptor set was obtained from an adult who received the AZD1222 COVID-19 vaccine.

This clone was found once. The chain uses TRBV2 and TRBJ2-3; 7 bases line up with TRBD1. Trimming removed 6 bases from V and 5 bases from J; junction bases left unmatched: 5. CDR1 and CDR2 (germline): SNHLY, FYNNEI. This CDR3 comprises 13 residues. The CDR3 coding sequence is TGTGCCAGCAGCGCATACAGGGGAGATACGCAGTATTTT. Translating it yields CASSAYRGDTQYF.

The CDR3 DNA reads as TGTGCCAGTAGTATTCAGGATTTGAACACCGGGGAGCTGTTTTTT. Translating gives CASSIQDLNTGELFF. The chain couples TRBV19 to TRBJ2-2; D not resolved. The germline V gene has CDR1 LNHDA and CDR2 SQIVND (reference sequence). The CDR3 is made up of 15 amino acids. The V end was cut by 3 bases, the J end by 1 base, with 9 bases between.

The chain carries TRBV6-2 or TRBV6-3 and TRBJ1-6; 7 nucleotides match TRBD1. This CDR3 has 15 residues. Germline V gene data show CDR1 as MNHEY and CDR2 as SVGEGT. The V gene end was trimmed by 6 bases and the J gene end by 1 base; junction bases not matched to a gene: 3. CDR3 nucleotides: TGTGCCAGCAGCAAACAGGGGTCCTATAATTCACCCCTCCACTTT. Its translation is CASSKQGSYNSPLHF.

This clone was seen a single time. J is TRBJ1-2 and V is TRBV19; D is perhaps TRBD1 (5 bases). The CDR3 contains 14 residues. Germline CDR1 and CDR2: LNHDA and SQIVND (reference sequence). Trimming pared 4 bases from V and 1 base from J, leaving 10 bases between. The CDR3 sequence: CASSTRTSNYGYTF. The DNA for the CDR3 is TGTGCCAGTAGTACCCGGACAAGTAACTATGGCTACACCTTC.

This chain links TRBV30 with TRBJ1-1, with TRBD1 matching over 8 bases. The CDR3 consists of 13 residues. Trimming removed 3 bases from V and 4 bases from J; junction bases left unmatched: 4. Germline CDR1 reads GTSNPN; CDR2 reads SVGIG (reference sequence). The CDR3 DNA reads as TGTGCCTGGAGATACGGGACAGGCACTGAAGCTTTCTTT. It specifies CAWRYGTGTEAFF.

This chain uses TRBV7-2 with TRBJ1-1; 11 bases line up with TRBD1. In germline, CDR1 is SGHTA, CDR2 FQGNSA. The CDR3 loop spans 15 amino acids. V lost 6 bases to trimming and J lost 5 bases; unmatched junction nucleotides: 8. CDR3 amino acids: CASSKDRGRGTEAFF. The CDR3 DNA reads as TGTGCCAGCAGTAAGGACAGGGGGCGAGGGACTGAAGCTTTCTTT.

The V call is TRBV6-5, the J call TRBJ1-1; TRBD1 matches at 8 bases. The junction had 4 bases not matched to a gene; V was cut back by 6 bases and J by 1 base. Per the germline V gene, CDR1 is MNHEY and CDR2 is SVGAGI. The CDR3 loop spans 14 amino acids. CDR3 protein: CASRSGTGNTEAFF. CDR3 DNA: TGTGCCAGCAGATCCGGGACAGGGAACACTGAAGCTTTCTTT.

The J gene is TRBJ1-6, the V gene TRBV25-1; D not certain. The CDR3 length is 15 residues. Trimming pared 3 bases from V and 7 bases from J, leaving 13 bases between. Germline values: CDR1 MGHDK, CDR2 SYGVNS. DNA for the CDR3: TGTGCCAGCAGTGATTCTCTAGACGGGAATTCACCCCTCCACTTT. Amino acid sequence: CASSDSLDGNSPLHF.

The chain employs TRBV30 and TRBJ1-6; D is uncertain. The CDR3 has 15 residues. Germline loops: CDR1 GTSNPN, CDR2 SVGIG (reference sequence). Between the trimmed V and J ends, which lost 4 bases and 6 bases, there was a span of 16 bases. In DNA, the CDR3 is TGTGCCTGGACCCCGGAGGCATCCATTAATTCACCCCTCCACTTT. As protein: CAWTPEASINSPLHF.

This CDR3 reads CASSSGGVEQYF. The DNA for the CDR3 is TGTGCCAGCAGCTCCGGCGGGGTCGAGCAGTACTTC. This sequence joins TRBV9 and TRBJ2-7; D is perhaps TRBD2 (6 bases). Germline V gene sequence: CDR1 SGDLS, CDR2 YYNGEE. V was shortened by 4 bases and J by 6 bases, with 11 bases between the two germline ends. The CDR3 sequence is 12 residues long.

This chain connects TRBV6-5 to TRBJ1-5; D uncertain. Trimming left V 6 bases short and J 2 bases short, with 8 bases between. The CDR3 is 13 residues long. The V gene's germline CDR1 is MNHEY and CDR2 SVGAGI. CDR3 sequence reads: CASSDGRNQPQHF. CDR3 in DNA: TGTGCCAGCAGCGACGGACGCAATCAGCCCCAGCATTTT.

The V call is TRBV10-1, the J call TRBJ2-5; TRBD2 matches at 8 bases. Per germline, CDR1 WNHNN and CDR2 SYGVQD (reference sequence). This CDR3 has 14 residues. V shed 6 bases, J shed 9 bases, and the junction held 12 bases outside the gene matches. CDR3 sequence reads: CASSAGLADGSQYF. As DNA, the CDR3 is TGCGCCAGCAGCGCAGGACTAGCTGATGGGTCCCAGTACTTC.

This rearrangement joins TRBV6-4 to TRBJ1-5; possible D gene TRBD1, 5 bases. There are 14 residues in the CDR3. Germline V gene sequence: CDR1 MRHNA, CDR2 SNTAGT. Trimming took off 1 base at V and 5 bases at J, with 9 bases between the two ends. CDR3 bases: TGTGCCAGCAGTGACTGGGGAGGGGATCAGCCCCAGCATTTT. Translation: CASSDWGGDQPQHF.

The table lists this clone with a count of one. The chain combines TRBV5-5 with TRBJ2-1; D is unresolved. The CDR3 totals 12 residues. CDR1 is SGHKS, CDR2 YYEKEE, per germline (reference sequence). Trimming pared 1 base from V and 9 bases from J, leaving 8 bases between. CDR3 nucleotide sequence: TGTGCCAGCAGCTTGCTGGCCGGTGAGCAGTTCTTC. This translates into CASSLLAGEQFF.

V usage is TRBV4-2 and J usage is TRBJ1-6, with no clear D. The CDR3 covers 16 residues. Germline V gives CDR1 LGHNA, CDR2 YNFKEQ. V lost 0 bases and J 7 bases, leaving 13 bases between the germline ends. The CDR3 protein is CASSQDFGALNSPLHF. For the CDR3, the DNA is TGTGCCAGCAGCCAAGACTTCGGAGCCCTAAATTCACCCCTCCACTTT.

The CDR3 sequence is CASSKRVGQPQHF. The CDR3 region has the DNA TGTGCCAGTAGTAAGCGGGTCGGTCAGCCCCAGCATTTT. The genes are TRBV19 and TRBJ1-5; D gene uncertain. The CDR3 is made up of 13 amino acids. Trimming shortened V by 4 bases and J by 6 bases, and 10 bases separated the two germline ends. From germline, CDR1 is LNHDA and CDR2 SQIVND (reference sequence). The full variable domain, completed using reference TRBV19 and TRBJ1-5, is DGGITQSPKYLFRKEGQNVTLSCEQNLNHDAMYWYRQDPGQGLRLIYYSQIVNDFQKGDIAEGYSVSREKKESFPLTVTSAQKNPTAFYLCASSKRVGQPQHFGDGTRLSIL.

The V call is TRBV7-4, the J call TRBJ2-3; perhaps D is TRBD1 or TRBD2 (5 bases each). The germline gives CDR1 SGHVT, CDR2 SQSDAQ. CDR3 length: 20 residues. Trimming removed 2 bases from V and 4 bases from J, with 28 bases in between. CDR3 in amino acids: CASSLSYKGASNPEADTQYF. The DNA of the CDR3 is TGTGCCAGCAGCTTAAGTTACAAAGGGGCTAGTAACCCGGAGGCAGATACGCAGTATTTT. Based on the CDR3 plus reference TRBV7-4 and TRBJ2-3, the full variable domain is GAGVSQSPRYKVAKRGRDVALRCDSISGHVTLYWYRQTLGQGSEVLTYSQSDAQRDKSGRPSGRFSAERPERSVSTLKIQRTEQGDSAVYLCASSLSYKGASNPEADTQYFGPGTRLTVL.

This clone was counted once. V is TRBV4-2 and J is TRBJ2-7; 10 bases line up with TRBD1. The CDR3 is 16 residues long. V was clipped by 3 bases and J by 1 base; unmatched bases: 6. Germline CDR1 LGHNA, CDR2 YNFKEQ. The CDR3 nucleotides are TGTGCCAGCAGCCAGCTACCGGGACAGGGGTCCTACGAGCAGTACTTC. Residues: CASSQLPGQGSYEQYF.

The rearrangement uses TRBV19 and TRBJ2-7; 7 bases match TRBD1. Trimming cost V 9 bases and J 6 bases; bases outside gene matches: 14. The CDR3 loop spans 14 amino acids. Germline CDR1 and CDR2: LNHDA and SQIVND (reference sequence). The CDR3 nucleotides are TGTGCCAGCGGCGAGGGGGCGAGAACTAGCGAGCAGTACTTC. Amino acid sequence: CASGEGARTSEQYF.

V usage is TRBV5-4 and J usage is TRBJ2-1; D perhaps matches TRBD1 (6 bases). Deletions cut 0 bases from V and 0 bases from J, with 10 bases between. Germline V gene lookup returns CDR1 SGHNT and CDR2 YYREEE (reference sequence). The CDR3 covers 16 residues. CDR3: CASSLDRALSYNEQFF. For the CDR3, the DNA is TGTGCCAGCAGCTTGGACAGGGCCCTCTCCTACAATGAGCAGTTCTTC. Full variable domain (rest looked up from reference TRBV5-4 and TRBJ2-1): ETGVTQSPTHLIKTRGQQVTLRCSSQSGHNTVSWYQQALGQGPQFIFQYYREEENGRGNFPPRFSGLQFPNYSSELNVNALELDDSALYLCASSLDRALSYNEQFFGPGTRLTVL.